This T cell receptor (beta chain) was sequenced during a study of blood T cell repertoires in COVID-19. Across the study: COVID-19 samples collected from the United States, Italy and Spain covered acute and convalescent phases. The cDNA or gDNA used as material had been derived from T cells, B-cell-depleted T cells, or PBMCs.

V was pared by 4 bases and J by 13 bases, with 11 bases between. Germline V gene lookup returns CDR1 LGHDT and CDR2 YNNKEL (reference sequence). The CDR3 contains 11 residues. Only in-frame clones appear in the TCRdb table, and some are missing; sequencing was by immunoSEQ multiplex PCR. Of about 200,000 clones in the sample, 75% to 90% are singletons; the top ten hold more than 5.5%. The clonotype originates from a man aged 55 to 69 who had recovered from COVID-19. Sequenced input: peripheral blood. This sequence joins TRBV3-1 (or the pseudogene TRBV3-2) and TRBJ1-3; D is ambiguous. DNA of the CDR3: TGTGCCAGCAGCCGTCGACAAGAGATATATTTT. Amino acids: CASSRRQEIYF.